These 25 T cell receptor beta chains originate from one sample sequenced in a study of beta chain features in type 1 diabetes. Study conclusions and caveats: Type 1 diabetes patients had TCRB CDR3s that were shorter (moderately but significantly so) in all four CD4+ subsets.

The entirety of the isolated RNA underwent reverse transcription, so expressed TCRB transcripts were sequenced. Profiling relied on immunoSEQ multiplex PCR, and the TCRdb table lists in-frame clones only, not all of them. The sample contains a few hundred thousand clones, around an eighth of which appear only once. These receptors have no known antigen. The sample was naive CD4+ T cells from blood. The receptors were gathered from a woman between 18 and 29 years old with type 1 diabetes.

This clone occurred a few times. The chain carries TRBV7-2 and TRBJ1-2; tentative D call: TRBD1 (6 bases). Germline V gene lookup returns CDR1 SGHTA and CDR2 FQGNSA. This CDR3 has 14 residues. V was trimmed by 7 bases and J by 4 bases, leaving 16 bases between them. Here the CDR3 reads CASNVRDTSYGYTF. The DNA of the CDR3 is TGTGCCAGCAACGTACGGGACACCTCCTATGGCTACACCTTC.

This chain uses TRBV27 with TRBJ2-2; 8 nucleotides line up with TRBD1. Germline CDR1 MNHEY, CDR2 SMNVEV (reference sequence). V was clipped by 6 bases and J by 5 bases; unmatched bases: 14. This CDR3 spans 17 amino acids. CDR3 region: CASSRTGSRASTGELFF. CDR3 DNA sequence: TGTGCCAGCAGCCGGACAGGGAGTCGGGCCAGTACCGGGGAGCTGTTTTTT.

This clone was detected a few times. The chain couples TRBV7-9 to TRBJ2-1; 10 bases map to TRBD2. The CDR3 has 13 residues. V was pared by 8 bases and J by 8 bases, with 6 bases of the junction left unmatched. CDR1 is SEHNR and CDR2 is FQNEAQ in the germline V gene (reference sequence). The CDR3 coding sequence is TGTGCCAGCGGGCTAGCGGGAGCGGATGAGCAGTTCTTC. Amino acid sequence: CASGLAGADEQFF.

The V call is TRBV9, the J call TRBJ2-2, with TRBD1 identical over 8 bases. The V segment lost 4 bases and the J segment 6 bases; nucleotides outside the gene matches: 11. This CDR3 comprises 16 residues. Looked up from germline, CDR1 is SGDLS and CDR2 is YYNGEE. The CDR3 region has the DNA TGTGCCAGCAGCCCAAATCCTCAGGGGGCGGCCGGGGAGCTGTTTTTT. This encodes CASSPNPQGAAGELFF.

The rearrangement joins TRBV10-3 to TRBJ1-1; 8 bases fit TRBD1. The germline gives CDR1 ENHRY, CDR2 SYGVKD. With V trimmed by 4 bases and J by 2 bases, 3 bases remained unmatched. The CDR3 has 14 residues. CDR3 DNA: TGTGCCATCAGTGGAGACAGGGGCAACACTGAAGCTTTCTTT. Its protein product is CAISGDRGNTEAFF.

This clone appeared a few times. V usage is TRBV27 and J usage is TRBJ2-7, with 7 positions matching TRBD2. There are 14 residues in the CDR3. The trim removed 5 bases at V and 10 bases at J, leaving 14 bases unmatched. The germline V gene encodes CDR1 MNHEY and CDR2 SMNVEV (reference sequence). CDR3 sequence: CASSRPGEAGRQYF. CDR3 DNA: TGTGCCAGCAGTCGACCGGGGGAAGCGGGACGTCAGTACTTC.

The chain links TRBV5-6 to TRBJ1-6, with 9 bases that match TRBD1. J lost 3 bases, V lost 4 bases, and 8 bases had no gene match. This CDR3 region has 17 residues. The germline V gene encodes CDR1 SGHDT and CDR2 YYEEEE. The CDR3 sequence is CASSVSGTGLYNSPLHF. In DNA form, the CDR3 reads TGTGCCAGCAGCGTCTCCGGGACAGGGCTCTATAATTCACCCCTCCACTTT.

The J gene is TRBJ1-2, the V gene TRBV20-1; D unclear. V shed 3 bases and J shed 12 bases, with 5 bases lying between them. The CDR3 length is 8 residues. CDR1 is DFQATT and CDR2 is SNEGSKA in the germline V gene (reference sequence). The CDR3 coding sequence is TGCAGTGCTAGTGGGCACACCTTC. It specifies CSASGHTF.

Comments on this clone: At the DNA level, this CDR3 is encoded by other sequences in the same sample as well. The chain is built from TRBV2 and TRBJ2-7; unclear D gene. Germline V gene data show CDR1 as SNHLY and CDR2 as FYNNEI. The V end was cut by 8 bases, the J end by 1 base, with 9 bases between. The CDR3 runs to 12 residues. This CDR3 is CASSRESYEQYF. The DNA of the CDR3 is TGTGCCAGCTCCCGAGAGTCCTACGAGCAGTACTTC.

The chain combines TRBV4-3 with TRBJ2-7, with a possible D match to TRBD2 (6 bases). V was pared by 4 bases and J by 0 bases, with 13 bases between. This CDR3 is built from 15 residues. CDR1 LGHNA and CDR2 YSLEER come from the germline V gene. The CDR3: CASSRDWGLSYEQYF. In DNA, the CDR3 is TGCGCCAGCAGCCGAGATTGGGGACTCTCCTACGAGCAGTACTTC.

CDR3 nucleotide sequence: TGCGCCAGCACTCTACAGGGGGTGGAAGATTCACCCCTCCACTTT. Encoded protein: CASTLQGVEDSPLHF. The chain recombines TRBV5-1 with TRBJ1-6; 8 positions agree with TRBD1. V trimming: 6 bases; J trimming: 8 bases; junction bases outside the gene matches: 10. This CDR3 has 15 residues. Germline V gene lookup returns CDR1 SGHRS and CDR2 YFSETQ.

The chain uses TRBV9 and TRBJ2-3; 13 bases agree with TRBD2. The CDR3 spans 16 residues. CDR1 and CDR2 (germline): SGDLS, YYNGEE. J was trimmed by 6 bases and V by 3 bases; bases with no gene match: 7. CDR3 sequence reads: CASSAGLAGVGDTQYF. CDR3 sequence (DNA): TGTGCCAGCAGCGCCGGACTAGCGGGAGTCGGGGATACGCAGTATTTT.

The table lists this clone with a few counts. The chain carries TRBV9 and TRBJ2-1, with TRBD2 matching 8 bases. The CDR3 spans 15 residues. The V gene's germline CDR1 is SGDLS and CDR2 YYNGEE. V dropped 3 bases and J dropped 8; count of bases not matched to a gene: 10. CDR3 region: CASSATSGRWDEQFF. CDR3 sequence (DNA): TGTGCCAGCAGCGCTACGAGCGGGAGATGGGATGAGCAGTTCTTC.

This clone was detected only once. This chain uses TRBV7-2 with TRBJ1-4; D gene unclear. Germline CDR1 is SGHTA and CDR2 is FQGNSA. V dropped 8 bases and J dropped 0 bases, with 10 bases sitting between them. The CDR3 is made up of 14 amino acids. CDR3 protein: CASGTTATNEKLFF. The CDR3, as DNA: TGTGCCAGCGGTACCACTGCAACTAATGAAAAACTGTTTTTT.

The chain employs TRBV29-1 and TRBJ2-5; 8 bases agree with TRBD1. The CDR3 is 18 residues long. Germline CDR1 reads SQVTM; CDR2 reads ANQGSEA. V trimming: 5 bases; J trimming: 0 bases; junction bases outside the gene matches: 17. The CDR3 here is CSVLPIYGQGGYQETQYF. CDR3 in DNA: TGCAGCGTTCTACCTATATATGGACAGGGTGGGTACCAAGAGACCCAGTACTTC.

This clone turned up a few times. The genes are TRBV15 and TRBJ1-1; D is undetermined. This CDR3 has 15 amino acids. In germline, CDR1 is LNHNV, CDR2 YYDKDF (reference sequence). V was cut by 1 base and J by 0 bases, with 9 bases left in between. The CDR3 DNA follows: TGTGCCACCAGCAGAGCTGCGGCAATGAACACTGAAGCTTTCTTT. Encoded protein: CATSRAAAMNTEAFF.

The chain carries TRBV4-1 and TRBJ2-5, with a weak D call TRBD1 (5 bases). V shed 0 bases and J shed 4 bases, with 15 bases lying between them. Germline assignment: CDR1 MGHRA and CDR2 YSYEKL. This CDR3 has 16 amino acids. The CDR3, as DNA: TGCGCCAGCAGCCAAGATAGGCCAGGGCCGTCAGAGACCCAGTACTTC. It specifies CASSQDRPGPSETQYF.

This clone came up a few times. The chain employs TRBV18 and TRBJ2-7, with a tentative D call TRBD2 (7 bases). The CDR3 spans 14 residues. Trimming took off 2 bases at V and 4 bases at J, with 12 bases between the two ends. Per germline, CDR1 KGHSH and CDR2 LQKENI. CDR3 sequence: CASSPSKGGYEQYF. Written as DNA, the CDR3 is TGTGCCAGCTCACCATCAAAGGGGGGGTACGAGCAGTACTTC.

The chain couples TRBV10-3 to TRBJ2-5; D gene ambiguous. The V end was cut by 6 bases, the J end by 4 bases, with 6 bases between. Per the germline V gene, CDR1 is ENHRY and CDR2 is SYGVKD. The CDR3 totals 11 residues. The CDR3 here is CAIRNGETQYF. CDR3 nucleotides: TGTGCCATCAGGAACGGAGAGACCCAGTACTTC.

This clone has only a few counts. CDR3 residues: CSVAGGANTGELFF. The CDR3 bases are TGCAGCGTTGCCGGCGGGGCGAACACCGGGGAGCTGTTTTTT. The gene calls are TRBV29-1 and TRBJ2-2, with D possibly TRBD2 on 6 matching bases. The CDR3 sequence is 14 residues long. The V gene lost 4 bases and the J gene lost 0 bases, with 9 bases spanning the gap. In germline, CDR1 is SQVTM, CDR2 ANQGSEA.

The J gene is TRBJ2-1, the V gene TRBV4-3; 9 bases match TRBD2. Trimming took 1 base from V and 10 from J; bases not matched to a gene: 11. The CDR3 is 16 amino acids. Germline V lookup: CDR1 LGHNA, CDR2 YSLEER. The CDR3 DNA follows: TGCGCCAGCAGCCAAGCTAGCGGGGCGGGGCGGGGGGAGCAGTTCTTC. Encoded protein: CASSQASGAGRGEQFF.

This clone was observed a handful of times. The chain carries TRBV27 and TRBJ1-2; 8 bases line up with TRBD1. The CDR3 is 15 amino acids. Germline values: CDR1 MNHEY, CDR2 SMNVEV (reference sequence). The ends lost 4 bases at V and 4 bases at J; junction bases unmatched: 8. CDR3 sequence reads: CASSSHRDRSYGYTF. For the CDR3, the DNA is TGTGCCAGCAGTTCCCACCGGGACAGGTCCTATGGCTACACCTTC.

The chain joins TRBV7-2 to TRBJ2-3; tentative D call: TRBD2 (6 bases). This CDR3 is built from 17 residues. From germline, CDR1 is SGHTA and CDR2 FQGNSA. V was cut by 1 base and J by 5 bases, with 19 bases left in between. The CDR3 nucleotides read TGTGCCAGCAGCTTAGGGAAGGAGACTAGTCGAAGAGATACGCAGTATTTT. The encoded protein is CASSLGKETSRRDTQYF. The full variable domain, its missing parts supplied by reference TRBV7-2 and TRBJ2-3, is GAGVSQSPSNKVTEKGKDVELRCDPISGHTALYWYRQSLGQGLEFLIYFQGNSAPDKSGLPSDRFSAERTGGSVSTLTIQRTQQEDSAVYLCASSLGKETSRRDTQYFGPGTRLTVL.

The V call is TRBV7-9, the J call TRBJ1-5, with TRBD1 identical over 7 bases. This CDR3 comprises 14 residues. The V and J ends lost 4 bases and 8 bases, in that order; junction bases with no gene match: 8. Germline V gene data show CDR1 as SEHNR and CDR2 as FQNEAQ (reference sequence). CDR3: CASSSTDRRKPQHF. DNA for the CDR3: TGTGCCAGCAGCTCAACGGACAGGCGTAAGCCCCAGCATTTT.

The chain has TRBV18 and TRBJ2-6; a possible D gene is TRBD1 (5 bases). Trimming took off 2 bases at V and 4 bases at J, with 6 bases between the two ends. Looked up from germline, CDR1 is KGHSH and CDR2 is LQKENI. There are 14 residues in the CDR3. CDR3 residues: CASSPGAGANVLTF. The CDR3 DNA reads TGTGCCAGCTCACCAGGGGCCGGGGCCAACGTCCTGACTTTC.